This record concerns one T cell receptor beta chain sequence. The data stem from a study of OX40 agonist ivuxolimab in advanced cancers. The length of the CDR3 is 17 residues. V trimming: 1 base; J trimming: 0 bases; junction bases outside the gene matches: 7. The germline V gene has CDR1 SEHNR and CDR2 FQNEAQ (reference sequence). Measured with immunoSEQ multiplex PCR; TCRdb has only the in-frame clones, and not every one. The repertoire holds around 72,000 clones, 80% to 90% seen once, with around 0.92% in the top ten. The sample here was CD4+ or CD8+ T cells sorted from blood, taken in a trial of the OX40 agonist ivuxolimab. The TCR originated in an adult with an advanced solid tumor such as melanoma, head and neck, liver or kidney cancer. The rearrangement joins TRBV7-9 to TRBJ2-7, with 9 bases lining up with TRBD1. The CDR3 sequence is CASSLGDRALSSYEQYF. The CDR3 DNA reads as TGTGCCAGCAGCTTAGGGGACAGGGCACTGAGCTCCTACGAGCAGTACTTC. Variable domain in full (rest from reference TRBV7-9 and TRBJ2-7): DTGVSQNPRHKITKRGQNVTFRCDPISEHNRLYWYRQTLGQGPEFLTYFQNEAQLEKSRLLSDRFSAERPKGSFSTLEIQRTEQGDSAMYLCASSLGDRALSSYEQYFGPGTRLTVT.